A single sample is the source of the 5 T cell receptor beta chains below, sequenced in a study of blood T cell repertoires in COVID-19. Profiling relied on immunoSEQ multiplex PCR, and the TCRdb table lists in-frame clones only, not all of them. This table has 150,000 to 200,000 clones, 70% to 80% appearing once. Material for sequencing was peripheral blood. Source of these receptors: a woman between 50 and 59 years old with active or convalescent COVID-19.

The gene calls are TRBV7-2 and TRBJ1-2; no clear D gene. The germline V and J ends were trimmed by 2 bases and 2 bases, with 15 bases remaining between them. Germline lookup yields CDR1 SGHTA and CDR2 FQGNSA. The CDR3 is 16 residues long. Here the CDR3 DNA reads TGTGCCAGCAGCTTAAGGAGGGTGGGTGCCAACTATGGCTACACCTTC. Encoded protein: CASSLRRVGANYGYTF.

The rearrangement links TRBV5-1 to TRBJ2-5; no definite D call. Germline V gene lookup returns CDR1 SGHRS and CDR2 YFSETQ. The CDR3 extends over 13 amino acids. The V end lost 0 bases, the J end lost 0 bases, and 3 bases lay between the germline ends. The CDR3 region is CASSLGDQETQYF. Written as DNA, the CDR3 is TGCGCCAGCAGCTTGGGCGACCAAGAGACCCAGTACTTC.

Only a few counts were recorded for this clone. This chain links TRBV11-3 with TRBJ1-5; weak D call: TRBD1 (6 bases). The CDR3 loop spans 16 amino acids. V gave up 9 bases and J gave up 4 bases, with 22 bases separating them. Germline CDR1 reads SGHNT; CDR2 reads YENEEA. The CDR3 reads CASVTGHPSGNQPQHF. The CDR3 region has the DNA TGTGCCAGTGTTACGGGACACCCTTCTGGGAATCAGCCCCAGCATTTT.

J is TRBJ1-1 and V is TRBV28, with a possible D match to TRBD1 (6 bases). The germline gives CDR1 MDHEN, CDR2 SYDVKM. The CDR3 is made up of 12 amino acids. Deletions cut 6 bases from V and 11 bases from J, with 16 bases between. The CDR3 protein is CASRRQAGVAFF. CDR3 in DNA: TGTGCCAGCAGAAGACAGGCCGGTGTTGCTTTCTTT.

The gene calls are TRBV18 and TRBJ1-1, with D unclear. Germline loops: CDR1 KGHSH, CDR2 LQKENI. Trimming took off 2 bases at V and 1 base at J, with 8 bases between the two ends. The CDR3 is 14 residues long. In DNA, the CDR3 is TGTGCCAGCTCACCAGAGATCGGGAACACTGAAGCTTTCTTT. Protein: CASSPEIGNTEAFF.